The entry that follows covers one T cell receptor beta chain sequence. This sample is drawn from a study of OX40 agonist ivuxolimab in advanced cancers. Between the trimmed V and J ends, which lost 0 bases and 0 bases, there was a span of 12 bases. Looked up from germline, CDR1 is MNHEY and CDR2 is SVGAGI. The CDR3 covers 16 residues. This table comes from immunoSEQ multiplex PCR, and its TCRdb copy is limited to in-frame clones, with some not included. The table has roughly 42,000 clones, 70% to 90% seen once. The cohort excluded patients with autoimmune disease history or systemic immunosuppression.

The receptor was derived from an adult with an advanced solid tumor such as melanoma, head and neck, liver or kidney cancer. The starting material was CD4+ or CD8+ T cells sorted from blood, obtained in a trial of the OX40 agonist ivuxolimab. The V gene is TRBV6-5, the J gene TRBJ2-7; no reliable D call. For the CDR3, the DNA is TGTGCCAGCAGTTACTCGACGGGCGGTAGCTCCTACGAGCAGTACTTC. Encoded protein: CASSYSTGGSSYEQYF.